This T cell receptor (beta chain) was found in a study of blood T cell repertoires in COVID-19. The repertoire was sequenced with immunoSEQ multiplex PCR; TCRdb's copy has only in-frame clones and lacks some. This table has tens of thousands of clones, 70% to 80% appearing once. There are 17 residues in the CDR3. Germline assignment: CDR1 GTSNPN and CDR2 SVGIG (reference sequence). The J segment lost 4 bases and the V segment lost 5 bases, leaving 14 bases of the junction unmatched. The origin of this receptor is a man aged 55 to 70 with active or convalescent COVID-19. Input material: peripheral blood. The chain joins TRBV30 to TRBJ1-1; 12 bases map to TRBD1. CDR3 loop: CAWGSLTGTGGTTEAFF. CDR3 coding DNA: TGTGCCTGGGGGAGTCTTACCGGGACAGGGGGCACCACTGAAGCTTTCTTT.